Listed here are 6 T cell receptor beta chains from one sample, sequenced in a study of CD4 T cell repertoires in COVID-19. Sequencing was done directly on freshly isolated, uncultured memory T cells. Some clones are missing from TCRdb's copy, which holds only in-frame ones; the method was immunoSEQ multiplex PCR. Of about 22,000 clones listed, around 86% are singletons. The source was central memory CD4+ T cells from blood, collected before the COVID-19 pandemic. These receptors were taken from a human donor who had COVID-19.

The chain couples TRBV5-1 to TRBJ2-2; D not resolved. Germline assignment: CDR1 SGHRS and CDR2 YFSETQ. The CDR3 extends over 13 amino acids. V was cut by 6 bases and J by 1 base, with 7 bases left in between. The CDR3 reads CASTTENTGELFF. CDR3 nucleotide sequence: TGCGCCAGCACCACAGAGAACACCGGGGAGCTGTTTTTT.

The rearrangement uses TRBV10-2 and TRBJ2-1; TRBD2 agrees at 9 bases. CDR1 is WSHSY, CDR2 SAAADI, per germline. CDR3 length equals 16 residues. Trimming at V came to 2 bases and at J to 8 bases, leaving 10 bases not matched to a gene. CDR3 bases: TGCGCCAGCAGTGAGGCGGGACTAGCTTTCGAAGATGAGCAGTTCTTC. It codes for CASSEAGLAFEDEQFF.

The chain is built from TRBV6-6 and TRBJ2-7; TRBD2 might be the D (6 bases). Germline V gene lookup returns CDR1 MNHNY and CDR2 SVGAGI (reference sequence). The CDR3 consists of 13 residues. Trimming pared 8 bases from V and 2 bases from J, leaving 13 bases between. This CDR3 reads CASYYGEAYEQYF. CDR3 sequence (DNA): TGTGCCAGCTATTACGGGGAGGCCTACGAGCAGTACTTC.

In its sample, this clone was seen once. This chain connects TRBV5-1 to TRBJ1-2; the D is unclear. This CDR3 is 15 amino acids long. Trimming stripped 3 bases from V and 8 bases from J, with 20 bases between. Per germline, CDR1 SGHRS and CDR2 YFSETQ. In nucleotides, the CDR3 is TGCGCCAGCAGCTCGGGAGCCGGACGGCTATCCGGCTACACCTTC. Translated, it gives CASSSGAGRLSGYTF.

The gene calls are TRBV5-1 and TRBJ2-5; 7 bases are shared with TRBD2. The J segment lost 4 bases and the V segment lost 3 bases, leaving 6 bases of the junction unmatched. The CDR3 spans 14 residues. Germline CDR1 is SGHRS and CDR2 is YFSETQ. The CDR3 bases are TGCGCCAGCAGCTCGGGGGGAGGGTTAGAGACCCAGTACTTC. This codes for CASSSGGGLETQYF.

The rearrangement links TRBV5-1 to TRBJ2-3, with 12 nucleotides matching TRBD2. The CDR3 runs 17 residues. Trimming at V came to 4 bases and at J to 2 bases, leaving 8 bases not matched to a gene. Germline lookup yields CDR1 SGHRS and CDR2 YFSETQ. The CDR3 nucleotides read TGCGCCAGCAGCCCAGGGGCTAGCGGGAGGGTCACAGATACGCAGTATTTT. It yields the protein CASSPGASGRVTDTQYF.